The T cell receptor beta chain under discussion was sequenced for a study of early T cells in non-severe SARS-CoV-2 infection. Study-level points and caveats: VDJdb matching skewed toward anti-spike CD8 responses, missing private and CD4 specificities.

This clonotype was recorded at least ten times. No antigen is known for it. TCRdb fed the 5' RACE reads into MiXCR, producing one record per CDR3 protein. Among more than 55,000 distinct CDR3 sequences listed, 12% were seen once. V was pared by 1 base and J by 6 bases, with 9 bases between. Germline loops: CDR1 SGHTA, CDR2 FQGNSA. The CDR3 is 13 amino acids. The rearrangement joins TRBV7-2 to TRBJ1-1; no definite D call. Sequencing input: whole blood. This receptor was identified in an adult who was a healthcare worker with PCR-confirmed SARS-CoV-2 infection or an uninfected control (not recorded which). The CDR3 coding sequence is TGTGCCAGCAGCTTAGGCCAGAGCGCTGAAGCTTTCTTT. Translated: CASSLGQSAEAFF.